Shown below are 5 T cell receptor beta chains from a single sample sequenced in a study of T cells in Graves' hyperthyroidism and ophthalmopathy. RNA transcripts yielded amplified TCR beta CDR3 regions. HTBI primers were used for first-round RT-PCR of the TCR CDR3. One entry per CDR3 protein results from TCRdb running MiXCR on the multiplex PCR reads. The sample lists 300,000 to 500,000 distinct CDR3 sequences, around 15% seen once, with around 28% in the top ten. Sequencing was performed on blood. These receptors were obtained from a man aged 45-65 years with Graves' ophthalmopathy.

V and J are TRBV6-2 or TRBV6-3 and TRBJ2-1; TRBD2 aligns across 11 bases. The germline V gene encodes CDR1 MNHEY and CDR2 SVGEGT. V lost 6 bases, J lost 3 bases, and 10 bases stayed unmatched. There are 17 residues in the CDR3. CDR3 nucleotides: TGTGCCAGCAGCAAACCTGCTAGCGGGAGGTTCTACAATGAGCAGTTCTTC. It translates to CASSKPASGRFYNEQFF.

Regarding this clonotype: Since no conserved phenylalanine or tryptophan closes the CDR3, a read error is the likely cause. This chain uses TRBV29-1 with TRBJ1-1; TRBD1 agrees at 7 bases. In germline, CDR1 is SQVTM, CDR2 ANQGSEA. The CDR3 contains 13 residues. V was clipped by 7 bases and J by 1 base; unmatched bases: 6. CDR3 DNA sequence: TGCAGCGCCCGACAGGGAGAGAACACTGAAGCTTTCTCT. Amino acid sequence: CSARQGENTEAFS.

This clonotype was counted at least ten times. V usage is TRBV27 and J usage is TRBJ2-3; 7 bases agree with TRBD2. Germline V gene lookup returns CDR1 MNHEY and CDR2 SMNVEV (reference sequence). V was clipped by 5 bases and J by 4 bases; unmatched bases: 9. The CDR3 runs to 15 residues. CDR3 protein: CASSVLRGSPDTQYF. In DNA form, the CDR3 reads TGTGCCAGCAGTGTACTCCGCGGGAGCCCAGATACGCAGTATTTT.

This clonotype was found many times. The rearrangement links TRBV5-1 to TRBJ1-5; 8 bases map to TRBD1. The CDR3 totals 14 residues. J was trimmed by 3 bases and V by 3 bases; bases with no gene match: 2. Germline CDR1 is SGHRS and CDR2 is YFSETQ. This CDR3 reads CASSSTGANQPQHF. CDR3 DNA: TGCGCCAGCAGCTCGACAGGGGCCAATCAGCCCCAGCATTTT.

This chain joins TRBV28 and TRBJ1-3; D is possibly TRBD1 (6 bases). V lost 5 bases to trimming and J lost 0 bases, with 11 bases between them. The V gene's germline CDR1 is MDHEN and CDR2 SYDVKM. CDR3 length: 15 residues. CDR3 bases: TGTGCCAGCAGTACAGGGACACGCTCTGGAAACACCATATATTTT. Its translation: CASSTGTRSGNTIYF.